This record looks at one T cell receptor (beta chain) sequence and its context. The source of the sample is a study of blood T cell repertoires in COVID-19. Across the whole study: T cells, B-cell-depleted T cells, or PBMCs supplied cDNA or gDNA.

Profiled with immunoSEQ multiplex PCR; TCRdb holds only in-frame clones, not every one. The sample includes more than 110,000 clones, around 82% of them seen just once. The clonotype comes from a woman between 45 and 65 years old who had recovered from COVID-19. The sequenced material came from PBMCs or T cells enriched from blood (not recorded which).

CDR3 in amino acids: CATSSTGRNEQFF. In nucleotides, the CDR3 is TGTGCCACCAGCTCGACAGGGCGCAATGAGCAGTTCTTC. The V and J genes are TRBV15 and TRBJ2-1; 7 bases match TRBD1. J was trimmed by 6 bases and V by 5 bases; bases with no gene match: 4. Per germline, CDR1 LNHNV and CDR2 YYDKDF (reference sequence). The CDR3 has 13 residues.